What follows are 20 T cell receptor beta chains derived from one specimen sequenced in a study of T cells in Graves' hyperthyroidism and ophthalmopathy. There were TCR beta CDR3 regions amplified from RNA transcripts. An initial round of RT-PCR targeting the TCR CDR3 relied on the HTBI primer set. MiXCR, applied by TCRdb to the multiplex PCR reads, yields one record per CDR3 protein. The sample contains almost 350,000 distinct CDR3 sequences, 15% to 20% of which appear only once. Sequencing was performed on blood. These receptors were obtained from a woman between 40 and 50 years old with Graves' ophthalmopathy.

The chain has TRBV6-1 and TRBJ2-7; D possibly uses TRBD1 or TRBD2 (6 bases each). The CDR3 is made up of 14 amino acids. V was shortened by 2 bases and J by 3 bases, with 11 bases between the two germline ends. Germline CDR1 and CDR2: MNHNS and SASEGT. The CDR3 sequence: CASSEFRGGYEQYF. The CDR3 DNA sequence: TGTGCCAGCAGTGAATTCAGGGGAGGCTACGAGCAGTACTTC.

The sample holds many counts of this clonotype. The V call is TRBV28, the J call TRBJ1-6; possibly TRBD1 for D (5 bases). V lost 2 bases and J lost 7, with 12 bases in between. The CDR3 loop spans 15 amino acids. Germline V gives CDR1 MDHEN, CDR2 SYDVKM. For the CDR3, the DNA is TGTGCCAGCAGTTTAGGGGGGGGAGTGAATTCACCCCTCCACTTT. Translating it yields CASSLGGGVNSPLHF.

This sequence joins TRBV6-1 and TRBJ1-1; D perhaps matches TRBD1 (5 bases). The CDR3 has 14 residues. Germline loops: CDR1 MNHNS, CDR2 SASEGT. The germline V and J ends were trimmed by 6 bases and 4 bases, with 15 bases remaining between them. CDR3 sequence (DNA): TGTGCCAGCAGCCCAGTGGGCAGGGCCACTGAAGCTTTCTTT. It encodes CASSPVGRATEAFF.

In its sample, this clonotype was seen many times. CDR3 sequence (DNA): TGCAGTGCTAGGTTACAGGCGGGTGTTGGCTACACCTTC. The encoded protein is CSARLQAGVGYTF. This chain uses TRBV20-1 with TRBJ1-2; D possibly corresponds to TRBD1 (5 bases). Germline CDR1 reads DFQATT; CDR2 reads SNEGSKA (reference sequence). The CDR3 spans 13 residues. The V and J ends lost 3 bases and 7 bases respectively, with 15 bases between them.

This clonotype was found many times. The chain is built from TRBV2 and TRBJ2-5, with D perhaps TRBD1 or TRBD2 (5 bases each). This CDR3 contains 16 residues. V was trimmed by 3 bases and J by 5 bases, leaving 19 bases between them. Germline loops: CDR1 SNHLY, CDR2 FYNNEI. CDR3 coding DNA: TGTGCCAGCAGTGAGGGTGCGCTTGACGAGGGGGAGACCCAGTACTTC. This codes for CASSEGALDEGETQYF. The whole variable domain, remainder taken from reference TRBV2 and TRBJ2-5, is EPEVTQTPSHQVTQMGQEVILRCVPISNHLYFYWYRQILGQKVEFLVSFYNNEISEKSEIFDDQFSVERPDGSNFTLKIRSTKLEDSAMYFCASSEGALDEGETQYFGPGTRLLVL.

This clonotype was seen ten or more times. This sequence joins TRBV27 and TRBJ2-2; the D gene is possibly TRBD1 (6 bases). CDR1 and CDR2 from the germline V gene are MNHEY and SMNVEV (reference sequence). Deletions cut 3 bases from V and 5 bases from J, with 13 bases between. The CDR3 consists of 15 residues. The CDR3 sequence is CASSFKGGWTGELFF. CDR3 DNA sequence: TGTGCCAGCAGTTTTAAAGGGGGTTGGACCGGGGAGCTGTTTTTT.

This clonotype was seen at least ten times. The rearrangement uses TRBV7-8 and TRBJ2-5; weak D call: TRBD2 (6 bases). Trimming took 5 bases from V and 2 from J, leaving 18 bases between them. Per germline, CDR1 SGHVS and CDR2 FQNEAQ. There are 16 residues in the CDR3. The CDR3 is CASSLSSGGSQETQYF. The CDR3 nucleotides are TGTGCCAGCAGCCTTAGTAGTGGAGGGTCGCAAGAGACCCAGTACTTC.

At least ten counts were recorded for this clonotype. The gene calls are TRBV6-2 or TRBV6-3 and TRBJ2-5; the match to TRBD2 covers 8 bases. Germline V gene data show CDR1 as MNHEY and CDR2 as SVGEGT. The CDR3 sequence is 16 residues long. V gave up 1 base and J gave up 5 bases; unmatched junction bases: 9. CDR3 amino acids: CASSYWGSGKAETQYF. The CDR3 DNA sequence: TGTGCCAGCAGTTACTGGGGTAGCGGGAAGGCGGAGACCCAGTACTTC.

This clonotype occurred many times. The rearrangement links TRBV4-3 to TRBJ2-7; D could derive from TRBD1 or TRBD2 (5 bases each). V was cut by 0 bases and J by 6 bases, with 21 bases left in between. Germline V CDR1 and CDR2: LGHNA, YSLEER. The CDR3 is 17 amino acids. This CDR3 reads CASSQDPTGQGIGEQYF. For the CDR3, the DNA is TGCGCCAGCAGCCAAGATCCGACGGGGCAGGGAATAGGCGAGCAGTACTTC.

This clonotype was seen many times. The J gene is TRBJ2-2, the V gene TRBV29-1; D may be TRBD1 (5 bases). The CDR3 is 14 residues long. Germline loops: CDR1 SQVTM, CDR2 ANQGSEA. V gave up 4 bases and J gave up 4 bases, with 13 bases separating them. CDR3 in amino acids: CSVGNRPSTGELFF. The CDR3 bases are TGCAGCGTTGGGAACAGGCCTAGCACCGGGGAGCTGTTTTTT.

There are many counts of this clonotype. V and J are TRBV30 and TRBJ1-2; D may be TRBD1 (5 bases). CDR3 length: 14 amino acids. Trimming pared 4 bases from V and 5 bases from J, leaving 17 bases between. Germline V lookup: CDR1 GTSNPN, CDR2 SVGIG (reference sequence). CDR3 bases: TGTGCCTGGACGCCCAACAGGAGAGGATATGGCTACACCTTC. Its translation is CAWTPNRRGYGYTF.

This clonotype has at least ten counts. This chain joins TRBV10-2 and TRBJ2-7; D is unresolved. In germline, CDR1 is WSHSY, CDR2 SAAADI. This CDR3 has 13 amino acids. Deletions cut 3 bases from V and 3 bases from J, with 9 bases between. The CDR3 loop is CASSDERIYEQYF. DNA of the CDR3: TGCGCCAGCAGTGATGAGAGAATCTACGAGCAGTACTTC.

This clonotype showed up many times. The V call is TRBV6-2 or TRBV6-3, the J call TRBJ2-7, with 11 bases lining up with TRBD1. The ends lost 6 bases at V and 5 bases at J; junction bases unmatched: 12. Germline values: CDR1 MNHEY, CDR2 SVGEGT. This CDR3 has 16 amino acids. The CDR3 DNA reads TGTGCCAGCAGAAGAGGCCGGGACAGGGGGTTCCACGAGCAGTACTTC. It codes for CASRRGRDRGFHEQYF.

This clonotype has a count of ten or more. It may be a read error: a sequence one base away is much more abundant. The V call is TRBV6-1, the J call TRBJ1-1, with a tentative D call TRBD1 (5 bases). CDR3 size: 14 residues. CDR1 and CDR2 from the germline V gene are MNHNS and SASEGT. Trimming removed 5 bases from V and 10 bases from J, with 20 bases in between. In DNA form, the CDR3 reads TGTGCCAGCAGTCTCCCGACGGACCCGGGGGGAGCTTTCTTT. It translates to CASSLPTDPGGAFF.

This clonotype is labeled medium-sized (0.01 to 0.1%). This chain joins TRBV6-5 and TRBJ2-2; unclear D gene. V was shortened by 7 bases and J by 5 bases, with 14 bases between the two germline ends. The CDR3 covers 14 residues. Looked up from germline, CDR1 is MNHEY and CDR2 is SVGAGI. The CDR3 coding sequence is TGTGCCAGCACCGGCCCCAAGGAGACCGGGGAGCTGTTTTTT. Its protein is CASTGPKETGELFF.

This clonotype was observed many times. The chain uses TRBV18 and TRBJ2-5; possibly TRBD1 for D (5 bases). Germline CDR1 and CDR2: KGHSH and LQKENI. V was shortened by 2 bases and J by 2 bases, with 15 bases between the two germline ends. The CDR3 is 16 residues long. The CDR3 loop is CASSPRRSGQQETQYF. The CDR3 bases are TGTGCCAGCTCACCAAGGCGTTCTGGACAACAAGAGACCCAGTACTTC.

In this sample, this clonotype turned up many times. The chain uses TRBV5-1 and TRBJ2-7; 7 nucleotides match TRBD1. V gave up 4 bases and J gave up 5 bases; unmatched junction bases: 9. The CDR3 is 14 amino acids. Germline-derived CDR1 and CDR2 are SGHRS and YFSETQ. The DNA for the CDR3 is TGCGCCAGCAGCATAACAGGGGCCCTCGACGAGCAGTACTTC. It translates to CASSITGALDEQYF.

In its sample, this clonotype was seen many times. The J gene is TRBJ1-2, the V gene TRBV29-1; D is unresolved. Trimming pared 4 bases from V and 4 bases from J, leaving 7 bases between. Germline assignment: CDR1 SQVTM and CDR2 ANQGSEA. The CDR3 consists of 11 residues. The DNA of the CDR3 is TGCAGCGTTGGTTTTGGCTATGGCTACACCTTC. It codes for CSVGFGYGYTF.

The V gene is TRBV15, the J gene TRBJ2-2, with a weak D call TRBD2 (6 bases). V lost 0 bases and J 1 base, leaving 21 bases between the germline ends. This CDR3 is built from 20 residues. Germline assignment: CDR1 LNHNV and CDR2 YYDKDF (reference sequence). The CDR3: CATSRDSHGIRERNTGELFF. DNA for the CDR3: TGTGCCACCAGCAGAGATTCCCATGGCATTCGGGAGAGGAACACCGGGGAGCTGTTTTTT.

In this sample, this clonotype turned up many times. The rearrangement uses TRBV27 and TRBJ2-6; tentative D call: TRBD1 (5 bases). V was pared by 2 bases and J by 0 bases, with 14 bases between. CDR3 length equals 18 residues. Germline V gene lookup returns CDR1 MNHEY and CDR2 SMNVEV (reference sequence). Here the CDR3 DNA reads TGTGCCAGCAGTTTAAGACAGCCCTCGAGCTCTGGGGCCAACGTCCTGACTTTC. Amino acid sequence: CASSLRQPSSSGANVLTF. The full variable domain, with the rest looked up from reference TRBV27 and TRBJ2-6, is EAQVTQNPRYLITVTGKKLTVTCSQNMNHEYMSWYRQDPGLGLRQIYYSMNVEVTDKGDVPEGYKVSRKEKRNFPLILESPSPNQTSLYFCASSLRQPSSSGANVLTFGAGSRLTVL.